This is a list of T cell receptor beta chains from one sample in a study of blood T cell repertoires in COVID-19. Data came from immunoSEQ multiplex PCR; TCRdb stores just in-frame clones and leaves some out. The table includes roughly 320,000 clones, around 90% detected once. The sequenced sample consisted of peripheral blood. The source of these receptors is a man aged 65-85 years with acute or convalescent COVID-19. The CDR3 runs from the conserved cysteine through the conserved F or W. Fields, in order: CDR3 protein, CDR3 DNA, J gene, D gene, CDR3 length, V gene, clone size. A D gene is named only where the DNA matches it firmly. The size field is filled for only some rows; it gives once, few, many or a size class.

cdr3_aa: CATSDGQGYQPQHF; cdr3_nt: TGTGCCACCAGTGATGGGCAGGGATATCAGCCCCAGCATTTT; j_call: TRBJ1-5; d_call: -; cdr3_length: 14; v_call: TRBV24-1; clone_size: -
cdr3_aa: CASPPSDREGTEAFF; cdr3_nt: TGTGCCAGCCCCCCTAGCGACAGGGAAGGCACTGAAGCTTTCTTT; j_call: TRBJ1-1; d_call: TRBD1; cdr3_length: 15; v_call: TRBV28; clone_size: -
cdr3_aa: CASSRELGAGNSPLHF; cdr3_nt: TGTGCCAGCAGTCGAGAGCTAGGGGCGGGGAATTCACCCCTCCACTTT; j_call: TRBJ1-6; d_call: -; cdr3_length: 16; v_call: TRBV28; clone_size: -
cdr3_aa: CASSRGQGIETQYF; cdr3_nt: TGCGCCAGCAGTAGAGGACAGGGGATTGAGACCCAGTACTTC; j_call: TRBJ2-5; d_call: TRBD1; cdr3_length: 14; v_call: TRBV5-1; clone_size: -
cdr3_aa: CATSRDLPSTGDTQYF; cdr3_nt: TGTGCCACCAGCAGAGATCTTCCCTCAACGGGAGATACGCAGTATTTT; j_call: TRBJ2-3; d_call: -; cdr3_length: 16; v_call: TRBV15; clone_size: -
cdr3_aa: CASSLAGGPYEQYF; cdr3_nt: TGTGCCAGCAGCCTAGCGGGAGGGCCTTACGAGCAGTACTTC; j_call: TRBJ2-7; d_call: TRBD2; cdr3_length: 14; v_call: TRBV6-6; clone_size: -
cdr3_aa: CASSIPGTGGSTEAFF; cdr3_nt: TGTGCCAGTAGTATACCCGGGACAGGGGGAAGCACTGAAGCTTTCTTT; j_call: TRBJ1-1; d_call: TRBD1; cdr3_length: 16; v_call: TRBV19; clone_size: -
cdr3_aa: CASSLGTGGTETQYF; cdr3_nt: TGTGCCAGCAGCTTGGGGACAGGGGGAACGGAGACCCAGTACTTC; j_call: TRBJ2-5; d_call: TRBD1; cdr3_length: 15; v_call: TRBV11-1; clone_size: -
cdr3_aa: CASSPTTGPANTGELFF; cdr3_nt: TGTGCCAGCTCACCGACGACAGGGCCGGCGAACACCGGGGAGCTGTTTTTT; j_call: TRBJ2-2; d_call: TRBD1; cdr3_length: 17; v_call: TRBV18; clone_size: -
cdr3_aa: CASSDSKGQGPNEQFF; cdr3_nt: TGCGCCAGCAGTGATTCAAAGGGACAGGGTCCCAATGAGCAGTTCTTC; j_call: TRBJ2-1; d_call: TRBD1; cdr3_length: 16; v_call: TRBV10-2; clone_size: -
cdr3_aa: CASSPLLAGGNTGELFF; cdr3_nt: TGTGCCAGCAGCCCGCTCCTAGCGGGGGGTAACACCGGGGAGCTGTTTTTT; j_call: TRBJ2-2; d_call: TRBD2; cdr3_length: 17; v_call: TRBV14; clone_size: -
cdr3_aa: CASSIERTSGYEQYF; cdr3_nt: TGTGCCAGTAGTATAGAGCGGACTAGCGGATACGAGCAGTACTTC; j_call: TRBJ2-7; d_call: TRBD2; cdr3_length: 15; v_call: TRBV19; clone_size: few
cdr3_aa: CASSLGGLNYGYTF; cdr3_nt: TGTGCCAGCAGCTTAGGAGGGCTTAACTATGGCTACACCTTC; j_call: TRBJ1-2; d_call: -; cdr3_length: 14; v_call: TRBV7-2; clone_size: -
cdr3_aa: CASSLGTEVNSPLHF; cdr3_nt: TGCGCCAGCAGCCTCGGGACAGAGGTAAATTCACCCCTCCACTTT; j_call: TRBJ1-6; d_call: TRBD1; cdr3_length: 15; v_call: TRBV4-3; clone_size: once
cdr3_aa: CASSQTSGSFPYIQYF; cdr3_nt: TGTGCCAGCAGCCAGACTAGCGGGAGTTTTCCATACATTCAGTACTTC; j_call: TRBJ2-4; d_call: TRBD2; cdr3_length: 16; v_call: TRBV9; clone_size: many
cdr3_aa: CASSESRGSEEGQFF; cdr3_nt: TGTGCCAGCAGTGAATCTCGGGGTTCGGAGGAGGGGCAGTTCTTC; j_call: TRBJ2-1; d_call: -; cdr3_length: 15; v_call: TRBV2; clone_size: -
cdr3_aa: CASSLPPGRDTEAFF; cdr3_nt: TGTGCCAGCAGCCTCCCCCCAGGCAGGGACACTGAAGCTTTCTTT; j_call: TRBJ1-1; d_call: -; cdr3_length: 15; v_call: TRBV7-9; clone_size: -
cdr3_aa: CAGPGGSTDTQYF; cdr3_nt: TGTGCGGGCCCGGGGGGAAGCACAGATACGCAGTATTTT; j_call: TRBJ2-3; d_call: TRBD2; cdr3_length: 13; v_call: TRBV12-3/TRBV12-4; clone_size: few
cdr3_aa: CASRHTGGSAQPQHF; cdr3_nt: TGTGCCAGCAGACACACAGGGGGCTCAGCGCAGCCCCAGCATTTT; j_call: TRBJ1-5; d_call: TRBD1; cdr3_length: 15; v_call: TRBV28; clone_size: -
cdr3_aa: CASRLGRNTGELFF; cdr3_nt: TGTGCCAGCAGACTAGGGCGGAACACCGGGGAGCTGTTTTTT; j_call: TRBJ2-2; d_call: -; cdr3_length: 14; v_call: TRBV6-1; clone_size: -
cdr3_aa: CASSDSGRRGDTQYF; cdr3_nt: TGTGCCAGCAGTGATAGCGGGAGAAGGGGAGATACGCAGTATTTT; j_call: TRBJ2-3; d_call: TRBD2; cdr3_length: 15; v_call: TRBV28; clone_size: -
cdr3_aa: CASRRTGGLRNTQYF; cdr3_nt: TGTGCCAGCAGAAGGACAGGGGGCTTACGGAATACGCAGTATTTT; j_call: TRBJ2-3; d_call: TRBD1; cdr3_length: 15; v_call: TRBV3-1/TRBV3-2; clone_size: -
cdr3_aa: CASSFGTSGGAAPYEQYF; cdr3_nt: TGTGCCAGCAGCTTCGGGACTAGCGGGGGGGCCGCCCCCTACGAGCAGTACTTC; j_call: TRBJ2-7; d_call: TRBD2; cdr3_length: 18; v_call: TRBV7-8; clone_size: -
cdr3_aa: CASSPLTPNNEQFF; cdr3_nt: TGTGCCAGCAGCCCCCTAACCCCCAACAATGAGCAGTTCTTC; j_call: TRBJ2-1; d_call: -; cdr3_length: 14; v_call: TRBV7-9; clone_size: -
cdr3_aa: CASSLNEGSVKTQYF; cdr3_nt: TGCGCCAGCAGCTTGAACGAGGGTTCCGTAAAGACCCAGTACTTC; j_call: TRBJ2-5; d_call: -; cdr3_length: 15; v_call: TRBV5-1; clone_size: -
cdr3_aa: CATSVSGDTDTQYF; cdr3_nt: TGTGCCACCAGTGTAAGCGGGGACACAGATACGCAGTATTTT; j_call: TRBJ2-3; d_call: TRBD2; cdr3_length: 14; v_call: TRBV24-1; clone_size: few
cdr3_aa: CSASAGTGDQPQHF; cdr3_nt: TGCAGTGCTAGTGCCGGGACGGGGGATCAGCCCCAGCATTTT; j_call: TRBJ1-5; d_call: -; cdr3_length: 14; v_call: TRBV20-1; clone_size: -
cdr3_aa: CASSQDGGTLPTGELFF; cdr3_nt: TGCGCCAGCAGCCAAGATGGCGGGACGCTCCCCACCGGGGAGCTGTTTTTT; j_call: TRBJ2-2; d_call: -; cdr3_length: 17; v_call: TRBV4-3; clone_size: -
cdr3_aa: CATADSDRNTIYF; cdr3_nt: TGTGCCACCGCCGACAGCGACAGAAACACCATATATTTT; j_call: TRBJ1-3; d_call: -; cdr3_length: 13; v_call: TRBV19; clone_size: -
cdr3_aa: CASSLLGLAYEQYF; cdr3_nt: TGTGCCAGCAGCTTATTGGGACTAGCCTACGAGCAGTACTTC; j_call: TRBJ2-7; d_call: TRBD2; cdr3_length: 14; v_call: TRBV7-2; clone_size: -
cdr3_aa: CASSVAGGTASDTQYF; cdr3_nt: TGTGCCAGCAGCGTAGCGGGGGGGACTGCATCGGATACGCAGTATTTT; j_call: TRBJ2-3; d_call: TRBD2; cdr3_length: 16; v_call: TRBV9; clone_size: -
cdr3_aa: CATSVGGTKTQYF; cdr3_nt: TGTGCCACCAGTGTCGGGGGAACAAAGACCCAGTACTTC; j_call: TRBJ2-5; d_call: -; cdr3_length: 13; v_call: TRBV24-1; clone_size: -
cdr3_aa: CASSSGTLGGELFF; cdr3_nt: TGCGCCAGCAGCTCCGGGACTTTGGGCGGGGAGCTGTTTTTT; j_call: TRBJ2-2; d_call: -; cdr3_length: 14; v_call: TRBV5-1; clone_size: -
cdr3_aa: CASSPFSLTGELFF; cdr3_nt: TGTGCCAGCAGCCCCTTTTCCCTCACCGGGGAGCTGTTTTTT; j_call: TRBJ2-2; d_call: -; cdr3_length: 14; v_call: TRBV7-2; clone_size: -
cdr3_aa: CASSLGHVDQPQHF; cdr3_nt: TGCGCCAGCAGCTTGGGACACGTAGATCAGCCCCAGCATTTT; j_call: TRBJ1-5; d_call: -; cdr3_length: 14; v_call: TRBV5-1; clone_size: -
cdr3_aa: CASSVYSGDLHF; cdr3_nt: TGTGCCAGCAGCGTATATTCGGGAGACCTCCACTTT; j_call: TRBJ1-6; d_call: -; cdr3_length: 12; v_call: TRBV9; clone_size: -
cdr3_aa: CASSLYRTSNQPQHF; cdr3_nt: TGTGCCAGCAGTTTATACAGGACTAGCAATCAGCCCCAGCATTTT; j_call: TRBJ1-5; d_call: -; cdr3_length: 15; v_call: TRBV27; clone_size: -
cdr3_aa: CASSSPAGGVETQYF; cdr3_nt: TGTGCCAGCAGCTCCCCTGCAGGGGGCGTAGAGACCCAGTACTTC; j_call: TRBJ2-5; d_call: TRBD1; cdr3_length: 15; v_call: TRBV5-8; clone_size: -
cdr3_aa: CASSESSGGKWKSHSPLHF; cdr3_nt: TGCGCCAGCAGTGAGTCTTCAGGGGGCAAGTGGAAAAGCCATTCACCCCTCCACTTT; j_call: TRBJ1-6; d_call: TRBD1; cdr3_length: 19; v_call: TRBV10-1; clone_size: -
cdr3_aa: CASSLLHGRDSNQPQHF; cdr3_nt: TGTGCCAGCAGCCTACTTCACGGCAGGGATAGCAATCAGCCCCAGCATTTT; j_call: TRBJ1-5; d_call: -; cdr3_length: 17; v_call: TRBV28; clone_size: -
cdr3_aa: CASSPESTGGEYF; cdr3_nt: TGTGCCAGCAGTCCCGAATCGACAGGGGGCGAGTACTTC; j_call: TRBJ2-7; d_call: TRBD1; cdr3_length: 13; v_call: TRBV28; clone_size: -
cdr3_aa: CASSESSREKLFF; cdr3_nt: TGTGCCAGCAGTGAATCTAGCCGGGAAAAACTGTTTTTT; j_call: TRBJ1-4; d_call: -; cdr3_length: 13; v_call: TRBV25-1; clone_size: -
cdr3_aa: CASSQDGAGYNSPLHF; cdr3_nt: TGTGCCAGCAGCCAAGATGGGGCAGGGTACAATTCACCCCTCCACTTT; j_call: TRBJ1-6; d_call: -; cdr3_length: 16; v_call: TRBV4-2; clone_size: few
cdr3_aa: CASSQQGQGAGNTIYF; cdr3_nt: TGCGCCAGCAGCCAACAGGGACAGGGGGCTGGAAACACCATATATTTT; j_call: TRBJ1-3; d_call: TRBD1; cdr3_length: 16; v_call: TRBV4-3; clone_size: -
cdr3_aa: CASSVGQGGTYEQYF; cdr3_nt: TGTGCCAGCAGCGTCGGACAGGGAGGCACCTACGAGCAGTACTTC; j_call: TRBJ2-7; d_call: TRBD1; cdr3_length: 15; v_call: TRBV9; clone_size: -
cdr3_aa: CASSRGMNTEAFF; cdr3_nt: TGTGCCAGCAGTAGGGGTATGAACACTGAAGCTTTCTTT; j_call: TRBJ1-1; d_call: -; cdr3_length: 13; v_call: TRBV12-3/TRBV12-4; clone_size: -
cdr3_aa: CASQLAGEDTQYF; cdr3_nt: TGTGCCAGCCAACTAGCGGGAGAAGATACGCAGTATTTT; j_call: TRBJ2-3; d_call: TRBD2; cdr3_length: 13; v_call: TRBV27; clone_size: -